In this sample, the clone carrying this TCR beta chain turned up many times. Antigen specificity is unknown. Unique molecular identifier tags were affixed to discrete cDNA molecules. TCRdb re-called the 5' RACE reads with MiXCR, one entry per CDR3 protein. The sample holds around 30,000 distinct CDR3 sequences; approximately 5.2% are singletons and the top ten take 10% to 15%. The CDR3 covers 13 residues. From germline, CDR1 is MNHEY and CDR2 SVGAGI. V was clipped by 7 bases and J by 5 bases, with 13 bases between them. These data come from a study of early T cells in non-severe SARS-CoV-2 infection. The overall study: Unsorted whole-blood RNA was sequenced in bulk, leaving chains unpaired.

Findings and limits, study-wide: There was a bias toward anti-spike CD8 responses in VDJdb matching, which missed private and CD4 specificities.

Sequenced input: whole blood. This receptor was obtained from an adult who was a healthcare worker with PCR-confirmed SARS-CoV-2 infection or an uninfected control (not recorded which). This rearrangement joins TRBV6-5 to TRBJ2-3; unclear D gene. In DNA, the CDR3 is TGTGCCAGCACCCCCCTGGGGATAGATACGCAGTATTTT. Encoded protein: CASTPLGIDTQYF.